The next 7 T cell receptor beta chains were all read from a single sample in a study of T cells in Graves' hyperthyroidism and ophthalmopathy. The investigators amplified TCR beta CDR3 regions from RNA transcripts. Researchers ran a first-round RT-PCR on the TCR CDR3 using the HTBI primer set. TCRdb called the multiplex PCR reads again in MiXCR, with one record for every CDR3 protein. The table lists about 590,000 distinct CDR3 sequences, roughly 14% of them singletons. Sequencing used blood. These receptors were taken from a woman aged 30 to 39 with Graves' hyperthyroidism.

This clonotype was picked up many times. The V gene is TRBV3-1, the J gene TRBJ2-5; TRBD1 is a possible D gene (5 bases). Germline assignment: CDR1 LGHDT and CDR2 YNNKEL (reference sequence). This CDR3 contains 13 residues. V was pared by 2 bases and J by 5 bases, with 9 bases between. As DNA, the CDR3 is TGTGCCAGCAGCCAATTCAGGGTGGAGACCCAGTACTTC. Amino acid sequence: CASSQFRVETQYF.

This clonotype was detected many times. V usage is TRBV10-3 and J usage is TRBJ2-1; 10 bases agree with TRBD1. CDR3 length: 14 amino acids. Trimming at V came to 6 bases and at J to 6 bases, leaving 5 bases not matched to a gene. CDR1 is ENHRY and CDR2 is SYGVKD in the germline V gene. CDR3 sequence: CAISGTGAPNEQFF. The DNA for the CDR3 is TGTGCCATCAGCGGGACAGGGGCTCCCAATGAGCAGTTCTTC.

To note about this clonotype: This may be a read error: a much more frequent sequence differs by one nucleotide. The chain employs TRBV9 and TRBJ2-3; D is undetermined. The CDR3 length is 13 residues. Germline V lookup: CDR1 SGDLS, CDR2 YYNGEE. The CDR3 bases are TGTACCAGCAGCGTGGAGACCTCGGGTACGCAGTATTTT. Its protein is CTSSVETSGTQYF.

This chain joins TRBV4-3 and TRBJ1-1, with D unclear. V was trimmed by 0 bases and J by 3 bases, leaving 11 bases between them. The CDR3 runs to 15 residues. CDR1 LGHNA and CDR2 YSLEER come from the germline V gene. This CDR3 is CASSQDRVGYTEAFF. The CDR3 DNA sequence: TGCGCCAGCAGCCAAGATAGGGTAGGGTACACTGAAGCTTTCTTT.

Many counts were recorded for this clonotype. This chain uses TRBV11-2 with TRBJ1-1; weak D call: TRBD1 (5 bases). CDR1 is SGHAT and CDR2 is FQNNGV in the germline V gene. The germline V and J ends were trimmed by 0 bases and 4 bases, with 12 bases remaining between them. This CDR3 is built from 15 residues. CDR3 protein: CASSLDWQGSTEAFF. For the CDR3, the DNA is TGTGCCAGCAGCTTAGATTGGCAGGGCTCCACTGAAGCTTTCTTT.

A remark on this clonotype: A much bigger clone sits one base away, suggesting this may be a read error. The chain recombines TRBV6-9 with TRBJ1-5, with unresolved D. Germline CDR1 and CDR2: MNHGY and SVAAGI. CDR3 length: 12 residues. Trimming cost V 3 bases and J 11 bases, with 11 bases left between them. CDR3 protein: CASSYVGKSQHF. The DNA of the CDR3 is TGTGCCAGCAGTTACGTGGGTAAGTCCCAGCATTTT.

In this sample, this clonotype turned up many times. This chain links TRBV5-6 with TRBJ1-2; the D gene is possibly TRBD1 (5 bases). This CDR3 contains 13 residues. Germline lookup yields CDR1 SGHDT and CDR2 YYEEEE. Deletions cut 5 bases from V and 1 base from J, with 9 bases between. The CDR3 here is CASSVQGNYGYTF. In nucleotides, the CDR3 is TGTGCCAGCAGTGTCCAGGGTAACTATGGCTACACCTTC.